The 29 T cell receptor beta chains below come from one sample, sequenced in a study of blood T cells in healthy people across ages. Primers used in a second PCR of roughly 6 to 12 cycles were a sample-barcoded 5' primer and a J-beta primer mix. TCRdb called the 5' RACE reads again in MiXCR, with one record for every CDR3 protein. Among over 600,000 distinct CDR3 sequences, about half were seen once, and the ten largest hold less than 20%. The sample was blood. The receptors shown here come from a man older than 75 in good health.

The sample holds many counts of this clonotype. CDR3 bases: TGTGCCAGCAGCTTAGGAGACAGGGGCTACGCAGATACGCAGTATTTT. The encoded protein is CASSLGDRGYADTQYF. The chain links TRBV7-8 to TRBJ2-3; 8 bases are shared with TRBD1. There are 16 residues in the CDR3. Germline CDR1 reads SGHVS; CDR2 reads FQNEAQ. The V and J ends lost 1 base and 4 bases, in that order; junction bases with no gene match: 7.

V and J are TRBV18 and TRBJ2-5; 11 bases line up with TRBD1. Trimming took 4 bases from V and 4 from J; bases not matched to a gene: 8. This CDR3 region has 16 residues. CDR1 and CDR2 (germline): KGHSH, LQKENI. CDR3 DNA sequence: TGTGCCAGCTCACGCTCGGGACAGGGGGACGGAGAGACCCAGTACTTC. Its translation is CASSRSGQGDGETQYF. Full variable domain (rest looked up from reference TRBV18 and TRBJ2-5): NAGVMQNPRHLVRRRGQEARLRCSPMKGHSHVYWYRQLPEEGLKFMVYLQKENIIDESGMPKERFSAEFPKEGPSILRIQQVVRGDSAAYFCASSRSGQGDGETQYFGPGTRLLVL.

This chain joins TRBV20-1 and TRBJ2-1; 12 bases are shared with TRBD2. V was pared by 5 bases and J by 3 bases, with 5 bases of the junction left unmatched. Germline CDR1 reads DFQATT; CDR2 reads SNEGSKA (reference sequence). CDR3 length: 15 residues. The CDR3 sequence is CSAARTSGIYNEQFF. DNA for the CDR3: TGCAGTGCTGCCCGGACTAGCGGGATCTACAATGAGCAGTTCTTC.

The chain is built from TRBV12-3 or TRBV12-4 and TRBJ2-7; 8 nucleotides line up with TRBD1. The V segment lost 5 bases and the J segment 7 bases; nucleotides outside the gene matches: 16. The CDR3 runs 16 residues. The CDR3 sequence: CASSKDRVGSYNEQYF. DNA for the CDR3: TGTGCCAGCAGTAAGGACAGGGTAGGCTCCTACAATGAGCAGTACTTC.

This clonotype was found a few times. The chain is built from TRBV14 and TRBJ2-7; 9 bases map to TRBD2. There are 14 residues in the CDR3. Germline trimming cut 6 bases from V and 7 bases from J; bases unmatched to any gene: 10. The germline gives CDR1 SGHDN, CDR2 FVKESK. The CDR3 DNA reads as TGTGCCAGCAGTGTCGGACTAGCGACGTCTGAGCAGTACTTC. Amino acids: CASSVGLATSEQYF. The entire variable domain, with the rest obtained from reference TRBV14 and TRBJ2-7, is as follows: EAGVTQFPSHSVIEKGQTVTLRCDPISGHDNLYWYRRVMGKEIKFLLHFVKESKQDESGMPNNRFLAERTGGTYSTLKVQPAELEDSGVYFCASSVGLATSEQYFGPGTRLTVT.

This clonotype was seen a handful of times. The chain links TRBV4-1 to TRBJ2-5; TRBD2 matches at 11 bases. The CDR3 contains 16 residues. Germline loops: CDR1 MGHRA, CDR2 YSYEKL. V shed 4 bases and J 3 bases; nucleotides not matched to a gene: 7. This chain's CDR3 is CASSRKIAGGEETQYF. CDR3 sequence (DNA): TGCGCCAGCAGCCGCAAGATAGCGGGAGGGGAAGAGACCCAGTACTTC.

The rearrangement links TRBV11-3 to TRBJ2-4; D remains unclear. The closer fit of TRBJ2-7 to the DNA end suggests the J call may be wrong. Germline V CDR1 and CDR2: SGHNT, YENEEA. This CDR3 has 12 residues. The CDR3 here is CASSFSIYEQYF. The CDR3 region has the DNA TGTGCCAGCAGCTTTTCGATCTACGAGCAGTACTTC.

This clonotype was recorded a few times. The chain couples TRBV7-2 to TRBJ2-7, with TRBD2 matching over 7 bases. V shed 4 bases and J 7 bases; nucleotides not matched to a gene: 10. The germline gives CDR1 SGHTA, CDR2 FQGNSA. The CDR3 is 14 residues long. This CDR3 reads CASSSPAGVGEQYF. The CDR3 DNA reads TGTGCCAGCAGCTCTCCCGCGGGAGTTGGTGAGCAGTACTTC.

CDR3 bases: TGTGCCAGCTCACCGGGCCGCAGAGACTATGGCTACACCTTC. The encoded protein is CASSPGRRDYGYTF. The chain is built from TRBV18 and TRBJ1-2; D is uncertain. Germline V gives CDR1 KGHSH, CDR2 LQKENI. The CDR3 sequence is 14 residues long. Between the trimmed V and J ends, which lost 3 bases and 3 bases, there was a span of 11 bases. Together with reference TRBV18 and TRBJ1-2, the CDR3 gives the full variable domain: NAGVMQNPRHLVRRRGQEARLRCSPMKGHSHVYWYRQLPEEGLKFMVYLQKENIIDESGMPKERFSAEFPKEGPSILRIQQVVRGDSAAYFCASSPGRRDYGYTFGSGTRLTVV.

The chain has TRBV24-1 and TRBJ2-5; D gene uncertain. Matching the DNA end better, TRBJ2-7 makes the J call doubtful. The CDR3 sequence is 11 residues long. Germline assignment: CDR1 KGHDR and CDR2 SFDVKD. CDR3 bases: TGTGCCACCAGTGATGAACACGAGCAGTACTTC. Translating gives CATSDEHEQYF.

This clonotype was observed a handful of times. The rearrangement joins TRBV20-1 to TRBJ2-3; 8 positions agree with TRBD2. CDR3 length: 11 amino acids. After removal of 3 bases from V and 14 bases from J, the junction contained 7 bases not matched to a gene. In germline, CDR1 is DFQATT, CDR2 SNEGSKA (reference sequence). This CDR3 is CSASLGSGRYF. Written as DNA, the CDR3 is TGCAGTGCTAGTTTAGGCAGCGGGAGGTATTTT.

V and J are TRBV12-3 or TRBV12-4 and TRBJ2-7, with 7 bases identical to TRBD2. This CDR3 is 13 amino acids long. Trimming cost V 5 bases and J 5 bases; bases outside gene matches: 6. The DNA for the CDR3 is TGTGCCAGCAGTGTAGAGCGGGATAACGAGCAGTACTTC. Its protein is CASSVERDNEQYF.

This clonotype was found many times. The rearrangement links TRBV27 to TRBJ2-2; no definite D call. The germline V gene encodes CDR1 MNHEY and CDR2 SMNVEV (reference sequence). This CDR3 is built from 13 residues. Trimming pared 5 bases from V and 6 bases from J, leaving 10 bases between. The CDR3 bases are TGTGCCAGCAGTGTTACGCTAGCCGGGGAGCTGTTTTTT. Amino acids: CASSVTLAGELFF.

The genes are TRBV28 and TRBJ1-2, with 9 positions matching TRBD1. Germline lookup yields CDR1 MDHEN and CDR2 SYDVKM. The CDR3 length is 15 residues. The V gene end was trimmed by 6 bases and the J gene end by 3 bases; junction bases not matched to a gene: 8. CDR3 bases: TGTGCCAGCAGAGATACAGGGGGCCTCTACTATGGCTACACCTTC. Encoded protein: CASRDTGGLYYGYTF.

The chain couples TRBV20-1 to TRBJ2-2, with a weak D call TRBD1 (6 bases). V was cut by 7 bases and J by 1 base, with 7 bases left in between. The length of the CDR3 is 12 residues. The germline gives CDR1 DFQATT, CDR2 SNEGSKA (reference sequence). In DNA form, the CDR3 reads TGCAGTGGACAGGAGAACACCGGGGAGCTGTTTTTT. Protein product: CSGQENTGELFF.

The DNA for the CDR3 is TGCAGTGCAAGGCTAGCGGGGAAAGAGACCCAGTACTTC. It translates to CSARLAGKETQYF. The J gene is TRBJ2-5, the V gene TRBV20-1; 9 bases are a match to TRBD2. CDR3 length: 13 residues. Germline lookup yields CDR1 DFQATT and CDR2 SNEGSKA (reference sequence). V shed 6 bases and J 3 bases; nucleotides not matched to a gene: 5.

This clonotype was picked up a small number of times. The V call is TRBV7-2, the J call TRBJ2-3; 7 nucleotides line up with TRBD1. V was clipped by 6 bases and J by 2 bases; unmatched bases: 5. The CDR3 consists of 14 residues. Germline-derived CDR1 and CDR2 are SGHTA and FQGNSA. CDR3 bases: TGTGCCAGCAGAGTCAAGGGGGCCACAGATACGCAGTATTTT. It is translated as CASRVKGATDTQYF.

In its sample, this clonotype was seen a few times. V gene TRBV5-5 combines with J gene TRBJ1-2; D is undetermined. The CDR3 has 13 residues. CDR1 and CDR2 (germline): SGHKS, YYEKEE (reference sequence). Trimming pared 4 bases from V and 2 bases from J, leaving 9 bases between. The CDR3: CASSRGGNYGYTF. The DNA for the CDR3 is TGTGCCAGCAGCCGGGGAGGGAACTATGGCTACACCTTC.

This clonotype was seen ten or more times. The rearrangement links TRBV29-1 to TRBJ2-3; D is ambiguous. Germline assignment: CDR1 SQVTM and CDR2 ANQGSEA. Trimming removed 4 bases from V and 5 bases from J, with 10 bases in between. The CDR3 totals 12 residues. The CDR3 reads CSVGLPQDTQYF. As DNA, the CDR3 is TGCAGCGTTGGACTTCCCCAAGATACGCAGTATTTT.

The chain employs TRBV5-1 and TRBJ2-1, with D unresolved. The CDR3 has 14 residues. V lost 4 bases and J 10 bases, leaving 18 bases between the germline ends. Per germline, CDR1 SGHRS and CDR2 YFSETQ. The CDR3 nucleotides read TGCGCCAGCAGCCCGGATGCCCACTCCTACGAGCAGTTCTTC. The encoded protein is CASSPDAHSYEQFF.

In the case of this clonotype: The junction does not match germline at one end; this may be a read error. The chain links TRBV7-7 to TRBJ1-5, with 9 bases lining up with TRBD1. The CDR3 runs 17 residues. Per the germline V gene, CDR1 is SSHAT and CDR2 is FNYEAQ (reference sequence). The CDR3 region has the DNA TGTGCTAGCAGCTTAGGGGGGAAGGAGGACAGGGGTGAACCCCAGCATTTT. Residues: CASSLGGKEDRGEPQHF. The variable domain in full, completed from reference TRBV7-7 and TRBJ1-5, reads GAGVSQSPRYKVTKRGQDVTLRCDPISSHATLYWYQQALGQGPEFLTYFNYEAQPDKSGLPSDRFSAERPEGSISTLTIQRTEQRDSAMYRCASSLGGKEDRGEPQHFGDGTRLSIL.

The CDR3 region has the DNA TGTGCCATCAGATCCGACCGAAACGGAGAGACCCAGTACTTC. Its protein is CAIRSDRNGETQYF. The genes are TRBV10-3 and TRBJ2-5; D is uncertain. Germline CDR1 reads ENHRY; CDR2 reads SYGVKD. The V gene lost 6 bases and the J gene lost 4 bases, with 15 bases spanning the gap. The CDR3 has 14 amino acids.

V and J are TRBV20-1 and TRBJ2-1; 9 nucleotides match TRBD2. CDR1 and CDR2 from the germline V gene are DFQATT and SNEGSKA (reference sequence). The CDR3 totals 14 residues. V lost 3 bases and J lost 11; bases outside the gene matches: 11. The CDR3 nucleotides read TGCAGTGCTAGTACCTGGGCTAGCGGGGCCCAGCAGTTCTTC. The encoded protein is CSASTWASGAQQFF.

This CDR3 is CASSRLAVNTGELFF. CDR3 nucleotides: TGCGCCAGCAGCCGACTAGCGGTAAACACCGGGGAGCTGTTTTTT. This rearrangement joins TRBV5-1 to TRBJ2-2; TRBD2 aligns across 9 bases. CDR3 length equals 15 residues. Germline CDR1 is SGHRS and CDR2 is YFSETQ. With 4 bases clipped from V and 2 bases from J, the junction kept 3 bases outside the gene matches.

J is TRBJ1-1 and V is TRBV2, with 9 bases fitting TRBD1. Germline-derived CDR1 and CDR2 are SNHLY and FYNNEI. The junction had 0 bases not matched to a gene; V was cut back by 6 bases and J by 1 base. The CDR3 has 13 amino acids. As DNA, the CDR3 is TGTGCCAGCAGGGACAGGGGGAACACTGAAGCTTTCTTT. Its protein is CASRDRGNTEAFF.

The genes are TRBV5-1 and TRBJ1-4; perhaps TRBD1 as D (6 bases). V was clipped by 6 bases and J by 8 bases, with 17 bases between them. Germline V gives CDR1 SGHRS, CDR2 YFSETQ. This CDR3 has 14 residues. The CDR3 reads CASNGGAGEEKLFF. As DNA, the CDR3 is TGCGCCAGCAATGGGGGGGCAGGGGAAGAAAAACTGTTTTTT.

For the CDR3, the DNA is TGTGCCAGCAGCCCGGGGGCGGGTACCAAAAACATTCAGTACTTC. Translation: CASSPGAGTKNIQYF. The V and J genes are TRBV7-2 and TRBJ2-4; D possibly uses TRBD1 or TRBD2 (6 bases each). The CDR3 loop spans 15 amino acids. Germline V gene lookup returns CDR1 SGHTA and CDR2 FQGNSA. Trimming cost V 5 bases and J 2 bases, with 13 bases left between them. Full variable domain (missing parts from reference TRBV7-2 and TRBJ2-4): GAGVSQSPSNKVTEKGKDVELRCDPISGHTALYWYRQSLGQGLEFLIYFQGNSAPDKSGLPSDRFSAERTGGSVSTLTIQRTQQEDSAVYLCASSPGAGTKNIQYFGAGTRLSVL.

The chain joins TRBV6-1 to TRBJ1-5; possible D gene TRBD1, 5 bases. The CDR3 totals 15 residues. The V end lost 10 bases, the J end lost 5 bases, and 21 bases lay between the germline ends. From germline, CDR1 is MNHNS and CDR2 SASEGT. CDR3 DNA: TGTGCCACTACGTCCATGGGCGGAGGGGATCAGCCCCAGCATTTT. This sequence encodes CATTSMGGGDQPQHF.

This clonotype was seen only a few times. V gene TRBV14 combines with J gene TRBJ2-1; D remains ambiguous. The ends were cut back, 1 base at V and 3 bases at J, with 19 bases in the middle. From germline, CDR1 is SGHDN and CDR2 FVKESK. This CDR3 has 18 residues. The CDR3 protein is CASSQGGPGLDLYNEQFF. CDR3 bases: TGTGCCAGCAGCCAAGGGGGTCCGGGCTTAGACCTCTACAATGAGCAGTTCTTC.